This T cell receptor (beta chain) emerged from a study of graft-versus-host responses after intestinal transplantation. Study-wide context: Anti-thymocyte globulin was used for induction in all recipients, who then took tacrolimus and steroids for approximately 3 years. Study-level results: Recipient marrow showed GvH clones, some seen first in ileum or blood.

Trimming took 0 bases from V and 9 from J; bases not matched to a gene: 3. The CDR3 covers 13 residues. The V gene's germline CDR1 is GTSNPN and CDR2 SVGIG (reference sequence). For this clone: The antigen remains undetermined.

The table came from immunoSEQ multiplex PCR; TCRdb's copy has only in-frame clones and leaves some out. The sample has around 18,000 clones; roughly 88% are singletons. The gene calls are TRBV30 and TRBJ1-5; 9 nucleotides match TRBD1. Sequencing used PBMCs, obtained approximately 110 days after intestinal transplant. This sequence was found in a human patient who received an intestinal transplant, so some T cells may come from the graft donor. The CDR3 here is CAWSVADRGPQHF. The CDR3 DNA reads as TGTGCCTGGAGTGTAGCGGACAGGGGGCCCCAGCATTTT.